Presented here are 9 T cell receptor beta chains from one specimen sequenced in a study of naive and memory T cell subsets. Two oligonucleotides, mixed equimolar, formed the beta constant-region primer covering TRBC1 and TRBC2. TCRdb called the UMI-ligation and nested PCR reads again in MiXCR, with one record for every CDR3 protein. This sample yields some 150,000 distinct CDR3 sequences, of which over 15% are seen a single time; roughly 0.14% belongs to the top ten. The specimen sequenced was naive CD4+ T cells from blood. The receptors originated from a human donor in good health.

The chain uses TRBV7-6 and TRBJ2-7, with 9 bases matching TRBD2. The junction had 10 bases not matched to a gene; V was cut back by 5 bases and J by 2 bases. Germline V gene sequence: CDR1 SGHVS, CDR2 FNYEAQ. The CDR3 extends over 16 amino acids. Here the CDR3 DNA reads TGTGCCAGCAGCCCCTCGGGCCTAGCGGGGACCTACGAGCAGTACTTC. It translates to CASSPSGLAGTYEQYF.

The chain employs TRBV6-2 or TRBV6-3 and TRBJ2-1; D remains unclear. CDR3 length equals 12 residues. In germline, CDR1 is MNHEY, CDR2 SVGEGT. V was shortened by 3 bases and J by 8 bases, with 8 bases between the two germline ends. CDR3 DNA: TGTGCCAGCAGTTATTCCGTACATGAGCAGTTCTTC. This codes for CASSYSVHEQFF.

This chain connects TRBV20-1 to TRBJ2-7, with 11 positions matching TRBD2. Trimming at V came to 4 bases and at J to 5 bases, leaving 7 bases not matched to a gene. Germline loops: CDR1 DFQATT, CDR2 SNEGSKA (reference sequence). This CDR3 has 14 residues. The CDR3 spells CSATSTSGKDEQYF. Here the CDR3 DNA reads TGCAGTGCTACGTCGACTAGCGGGAAGGACGAGCAGTACTTC.

This clonotype was seen at least ten times. The CDR3, as DNA: TGCGCCAGCAGCTTGGAACACTGGGCGTATGAGCAGTTCTTC. Its protein product is CASSLEHWAYEQFF. The chain recombines TRBV5-1 with TRBJ2-1, with no clear D. Trimming took off 0 bases at V and 8 bases at J, with 12 bases between the two ends. Germline-derived CDR1 and CDR2 are SGHRS and YFSETQ. The CDR3 length is 14 residues.

The V and J genes are TRBV20-1 and TRBJ2-7; D is perhaps TRBD2 (6 bases). The length of the CDR3 is 12 residues. CDR1 and CDR2 (germline): DFQATT, SNEGSKA (reference sequence). Trimming stripped 7 bases from V and 3 bases from J, with 13 bases between. The CDR3 DNA reads as TGCAGTGGGCAGGAGGGCCACTACGAGCAGTACTTC. It codes for CSGQEGHYEQYF.

The CDR3 DNA reads as TGTGCCAGCAGTTTACGGCTAGCGGCCTACGAGCAGTACTTC. Its protein product is CASSLRLAAYEQYF. This chain uses TRBV28 with TRBJ2-7; 7 bases are a match to TRBD2. The CDR3 is made up of 14 amino acids. The germline V gene has CDR1 MDHEN and CDR2 SYDVKM. The V gene end was trimmed by 2 bases and the J gene end by 2 bases; junction bases not matched to a gene: 3.

Many counts were recorded for this clonotype. The chain uses TRBV7-2 and TRBJ2-7; D is perhaps TRBD2 (5 bases). The V gene lost 1 base and the J gene lost 2 bases, with 9 bases spanning the gap. Germline V gives CDR1 SGHTA, CDR2 FQGNSA. The CDR3 runs to 14 residues. The CDR3 spells CASSLDGGAYEQYF. DNA for the CDR3: TGTGCCAGCAGCTTAGATGGAGGAGCCTACGAGCAGTACTTC.

There are many counts of this clonotype. This sequence joins TRBV12-3 or TRBV12-4 and TRBJ1-5; D is unclear. Between the trimmed V and J ends, which lost 5 bases and 2 bases, there was a span of 10 bases. This CDR3 is built from 14 residues. CDR3 in amino acids: CASSTTGGNQPQHF. In nucleotides, the CDR3 is TGTGCCAGCAGTACCACCGGGGGCAATCAGCCCCAGCATTTT.

This clonotype was counted only a few times. The CDR3 protein is CASSHTDAPSGNTIYF. CDR3 sequence (DNA): TGTGCCAGCAGCCATACGGACGCTCCCTCTGGAAACACCATATATTTT. The V and J genes are TRBV7-1 and TRBJ1-3; no definite D call. TRBV7-1 is treated as an ORF (open reading frame) with a function not yet certain. The CDR3 spans 16 residues. The V gene lost 5 bases and the J gene lost 0 bases, with 14 bases spanning the gap.